These 17 T cell receptor beta chains were all obtained from the same sample, sequenced in a study of beta chain features in type 1 diabetes. The sequenced template was cDNA made from the entire isolated RNA. Assay used: immunoSEQ multiplex PCR; TCRdb lists only in-frame clones, some missing. The sample has 200,000 to 250,000 clones, 55% to 70% seen once. The sample was naive CD4+ T cells from blood. The receptors originated from a man aged 25-40 years in good health.

V gene TRBV29-1 combines with J gene TRBJ2-7; no definite D call. In germline, CDR1 is SQVTM, CDR2 ANQGSEA. The ends were cut back, 4 bases at V and 3 bases at J, with 16 bases in the middle. The CDR3 is 14 amino acids. The CDR3 is CSVVALTEGYEQYF. As DNA, the CDR3 is TGCAGCGTTGTTGCACTCACCGAAGGCTACGAGCAGTACTTC.

This clone was seen only a few times. The chain joins TRBV6-1 to TRBJ2-7; perhaps TRBD2 as D (5 bases). Deletions cut 0 bases from V and 1 base from J, with 7 bases between. The CDR3 covers 14 residues. Germline V gene data show CDR1 as MNHNS and CDR2 as SASEGT. The CDR3 sequence: CASSEAGESYEQYF. The DNA of the CDR3 is TGTGCCAGCAGTGAAGCGGGAGAGTCCTACGAGCAGTACTTC.

This clone was counted a single time. The chain has TRBV6-5 and TRBJ2-7; D remains unclear. Per germline, CDR1 MNHEY and CDR2 SVGAGI. The germline V and J ends were trimmed by 6 bases and 5 bases, with 8 bases remaining between them. The CDR3 sequence is 11 residues long. The chain's CDR3 is CASSRANEQYF. The CDR3 DNA sequence: TGTGCCAGCAGCCGCGCTAACGAGCAGTACTTC.

This chain uses TRBV27 with TRBJ2-6; D not resolved. CDR3 size: 15 residues. V shed 2 bases and J shed 2 bases, with 7 bases lying between them. Looked up from germline, CDR1 is MNHEY and CDR2 is SMNVEV (reference sequence). In nucleotides, the CDR3 is TGTGCCAGCAGTTTAGAAAGACCTGGGGCCAACGTCCTGACTTTC. As protein: CASSLERPGANVLTF.

The CDR3 DNA reads TGCGCCAGCAGCTTGAATGGGGCCCCTGGGGAGACCCAGTACTTC. Encoded protein: CASSLNGAPGETQYF. The chain joins TRBV5-1 to TRBJ2-5; D is possibly TRBD1 (5 bases). The germline CDR1 and CDR2 sequences are SGHRS and YFSETQ. The CDR3 totals 15 residues. Trimming left V 1 base short and J 5 bases short, with 15 bases between.

V is TRBV6-5 and J is TRBJ2-1; 9 nucleotides line up with TRBD1. There are 12 residues in the CDR3. V gave up 4 bases and J gave up 14 bases; unmatched junction bases: 6. The germline gives CDR1 MNHEY, CDR2 SVGAGI. The CDR3 DNA reads TGTGCCAGCAGTTCGGGGACAGGGAAGGAGTTCTTC. It codes for CASSSGTGKEFF.

V gene TRBV29-1 combines with J gene TRBJ2-7; weak D call: TRBD2 (6 bases). Germline V gene sequence: CDR1 SQVTM, CDR2 ANQGSEA. V was trimmed by 1 base and J by 7 bases, leaving 14 bases between them. The CDR3 is 13 amino acids. The CDR3 region has the DNA TGCAGCGTTGAAGGGAGCCCCGGGGGAGAGCAGTACTTC. Protein sequence: CSVEGSPGGEQYF.

The V call is TRBV18, the J call TRBJ2-4, with a possible D match to TRBD2 (7 bases). Germline CDR1 reads KGHSH; CDR2 reads LQKENI. The CDR3 runs 17 residues. Trimming pared 2 bases from V and 8 bases from J, leaving 22 bases between. CDR3 coding DNA: TGTGCCAGCTCACCAATGGAATCGCGGGGGCGAGGGGACATTCAGTACTTC. Translation gives CASSPMESRGRGDIQYF.

V is TRBV30 and J is TRBJ1-1; no reliable D call. V lost 1 base and J 0 bases, leaving 6 bases between the germline ends. This CDR3 is 13 amino acids long. The germline gives CDR1 GTSNPN, CDR2 SVGIG (reference sequence). Here the CDR3 DNA reads TGTGCCTGGAGTGGGTCGGTGAACACTGAAGCTTTCTTT. Its translation is CAWSGSVNTEAFF.

The V gene is TRBV9, the J gene TRBJ1-6, with D possibly being TRBD1 (5 bases). Germline CDR1 reads SGDLS; CDR2 reads YYNGEE. The CDR3 consists of 16 residues. The V end was cut by 0 bases, the J end by 9 bases, with 16 bases between. The CDR3 DNA sequence: TGTGCCAGCAGCGTAGTCCCAGGGCCGGGTGGTTCACCCCTCCACTTT. Its protein is CASSVVPGPGGSPLHF.

This clone has only a few counts. The rearrangement links TRBV30 to TRBJ2-1; TRBD1 agrees at 8 bases. CDR3 length: 16 residues. V lost 1 base and J lost 7; bases outside the gene matches: 12. CDR1 GTSNPN and CDR2 SVGIG come from the germline V gene (reference sequence). The CDR3 here is CAWSGGIGGQGNEQFF. CDR3 nucleotide sequence: TGTGCCTGGAGTGGAGGTATAGGTGGACAGGGAAATGAGCAGTTCTTC.

Only a few counts were recorded for this clone. The J gene is TRBJ2-3, the V gene TRBV28, with D unresolved. The V end was cut by 4 bases, the J end by 3 bases, with 5 bases between. This CDR3 region has 12 residues. CDR1 and CDR2 (germline): MDHEN, SYDVKM. The CDR3 sequence is CASSSMTDTQYF. CDR3 sequence (DNA): TGTGCCAGCAGTTCGATGACAGATACGCAGTATTTT.

The chain joins TRBV28 to TRBJ2-7; 11 bases map to TRBD1. There are 16 residues in the CDR3. CDR1 and CDR2 from the germline V gene are MDHEN and SYDVKM. V was pared by 5 bases and J by 4 bases, with 10 bases of the junction left unmatched. Here the CDR3 DNA reads TGTGCCAGCAGTGGACAGGGGGCAAGGAACATATACGAGCAGTACTTC. Protein sequence: CASSGQGARNIYEQYF.

This clone was picked up a small number of times. The chain recombines TRBV20-1 with TRBJ1-1; tentative D call: TRBD1 (5 bases). V was pared by 4 bases and J by 9 bases, with 9 bases between. Germline V CDR1 and CDR2: DFQATT, SNEGSKA (reference sequence). The length of the CDR3 is 10 residues. In nucleotides, the CDR3 is TGCAGTGCTAAGTCGGGGCAAGCTTTCTTT. It encodes CSAKSGQAFF.

This clone has only one observation. The chain couples TRBV2 to TRBJ2-3; 8 bases are a match to TRBD2. Germline loops: CDR1 SNHLY, CDR2 FYNNEI. The length of the CDR3 is 14 residues. V trimming: 7 bases; J trimming: 3 bases; junction bases outside the gene matches: 6. As DNA, the CDR3 is TGTGCCAGCACCCGGACTAGCCGGACAGATACGCAGTATTTT. Encoded protein: CASTRTSRTDTQYF.

The chain employs TRBV2 and TRBJ2-1, with D possibly being TRBD1 (6 bases). Germline V CDR1 and CDR2: SNHLY, FYNNEI. Trimming pared 6 bases from V and 8 bases from J, leaving 14 bases between. The CDR3 runs to 13 residues. For the CDR3, the DNA is TGTGCCAGCAGCATGAATGAGGGGGATGAGCAGTTCTTC. Encoded protein: CASSMNEGDEQFF.

The V gene is TRBV18, the J gene TRBJ2-5; 9 bases align to TRBD2. Per the germline V gene, CDR1 is KGHSH and CDR2 is LQKENI. After removal of 2 bases from V and 6 bases from J, the junction contained 7 bases not matched to a gene. The CDR3 has 15 residues. The CDR3: CASSPSLAGHKTQYF. The CDR3 DNA reads as TGTGCCAGCTCACCAAGCCTAGCGGGGCATAAGACCCAGTACTTC.